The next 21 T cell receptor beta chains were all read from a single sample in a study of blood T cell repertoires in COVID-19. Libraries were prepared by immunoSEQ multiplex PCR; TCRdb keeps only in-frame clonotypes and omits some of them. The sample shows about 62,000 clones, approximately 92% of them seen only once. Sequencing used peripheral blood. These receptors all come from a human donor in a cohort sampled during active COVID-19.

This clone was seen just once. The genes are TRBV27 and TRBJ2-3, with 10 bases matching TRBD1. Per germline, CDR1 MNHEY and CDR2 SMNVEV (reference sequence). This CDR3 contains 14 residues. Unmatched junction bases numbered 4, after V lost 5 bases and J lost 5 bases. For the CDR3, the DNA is TGTGCCAGCAGTGGGGGACAGGGGATAGATACGCAGTATTTT. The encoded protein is CASSGGQGIDTQYF.

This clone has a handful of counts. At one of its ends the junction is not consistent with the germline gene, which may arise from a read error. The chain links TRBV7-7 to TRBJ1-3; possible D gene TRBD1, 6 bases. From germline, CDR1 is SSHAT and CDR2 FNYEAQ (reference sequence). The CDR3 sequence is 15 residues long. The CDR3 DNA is TGTGCTAGCAGCCAACTTCAGGGGCCTGGAAACACCATATATTTT. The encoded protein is CASSQLQGPGNTIYF.

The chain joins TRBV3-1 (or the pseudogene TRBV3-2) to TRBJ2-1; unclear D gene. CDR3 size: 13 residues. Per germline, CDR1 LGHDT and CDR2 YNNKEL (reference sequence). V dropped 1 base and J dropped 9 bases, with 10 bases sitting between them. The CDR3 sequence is CASSQGHPGEQFF. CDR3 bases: TGTGCCAGCAGCCAAGGCCATCCGGGTGAGCAGTTCTTC.

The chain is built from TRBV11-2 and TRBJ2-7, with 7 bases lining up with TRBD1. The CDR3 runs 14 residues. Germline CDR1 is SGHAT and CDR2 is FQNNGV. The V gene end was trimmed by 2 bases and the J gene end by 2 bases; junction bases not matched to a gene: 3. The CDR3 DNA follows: TGTGCCAGCAGCTTACGACAGGGTGCCTACGAGCAGTACTTC. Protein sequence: CASSLRQGAYEQYF.

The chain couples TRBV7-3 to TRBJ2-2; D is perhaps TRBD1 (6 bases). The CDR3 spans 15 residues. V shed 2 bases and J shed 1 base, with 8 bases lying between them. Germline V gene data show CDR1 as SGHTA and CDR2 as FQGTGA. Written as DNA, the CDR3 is TGTGCCAGCAGCTTACCACAGGGGAACACCGGGGAGCTGTTTTTT. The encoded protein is CASSLPQGNTGELFF.

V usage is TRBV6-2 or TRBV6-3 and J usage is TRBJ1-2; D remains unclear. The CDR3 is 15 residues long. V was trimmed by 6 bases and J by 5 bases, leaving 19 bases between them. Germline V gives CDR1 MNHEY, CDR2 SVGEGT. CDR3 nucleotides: TGTGCCAGCAGCGAGGGATCCGGGGAAGGATATGGCTACACCTTC. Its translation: CASSEGSGEGYGYTF.

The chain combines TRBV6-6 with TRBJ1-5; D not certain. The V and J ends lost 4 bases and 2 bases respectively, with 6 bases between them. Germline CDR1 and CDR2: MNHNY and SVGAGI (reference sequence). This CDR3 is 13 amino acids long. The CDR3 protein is CASSSNRNQPQHF. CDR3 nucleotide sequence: TGTGCCAGCAGTTCAAATCGCAATCAGCCCCAGCATTTT.

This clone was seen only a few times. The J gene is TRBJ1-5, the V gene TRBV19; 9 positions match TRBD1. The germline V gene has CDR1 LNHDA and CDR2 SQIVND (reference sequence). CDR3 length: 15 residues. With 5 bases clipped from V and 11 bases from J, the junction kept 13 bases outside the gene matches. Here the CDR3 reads CASSPTGGLPVAQHF. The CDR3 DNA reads TGTGCCAGTAGTCCAACAGGGGGCCTGCCCGTGGCCCAGCATTTT.

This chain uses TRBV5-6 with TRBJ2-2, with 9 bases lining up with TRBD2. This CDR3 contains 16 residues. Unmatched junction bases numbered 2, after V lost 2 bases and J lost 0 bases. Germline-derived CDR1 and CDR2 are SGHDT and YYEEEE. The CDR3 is CASSFRLAANTGELFF. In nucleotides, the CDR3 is TGTGCCAGCAGCTTCAGACTAGCGGCGAACACCGGGGAGCTGTTTTTT.

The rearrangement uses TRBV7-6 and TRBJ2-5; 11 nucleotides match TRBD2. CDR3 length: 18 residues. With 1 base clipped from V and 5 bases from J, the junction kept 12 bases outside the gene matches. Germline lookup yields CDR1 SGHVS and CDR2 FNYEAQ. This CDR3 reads CASSLGVRPSGRLETQYF. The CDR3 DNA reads TGTGCCAGCAGCTTAGGGGTGCGGCCTAGCGGGAGGTTGGAGACCCAGTACTTC.

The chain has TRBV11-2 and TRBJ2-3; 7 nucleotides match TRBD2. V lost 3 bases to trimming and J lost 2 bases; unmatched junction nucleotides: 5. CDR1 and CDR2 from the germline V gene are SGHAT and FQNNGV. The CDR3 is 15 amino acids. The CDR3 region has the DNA TGTGCCAGCAGCTTTTCCGGGAGGCTCACAGATACGCAGTATTTT. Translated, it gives CASSFSGRLTDTQYF.

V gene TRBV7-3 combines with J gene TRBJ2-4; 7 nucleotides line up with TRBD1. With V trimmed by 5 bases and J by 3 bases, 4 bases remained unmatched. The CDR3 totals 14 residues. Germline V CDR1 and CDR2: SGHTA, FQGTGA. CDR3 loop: CASSKTGSKNIQYF. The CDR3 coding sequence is TGTGCCAGCAGCAAGACAGGGAGCAAAAACATTCAGTACTTC.

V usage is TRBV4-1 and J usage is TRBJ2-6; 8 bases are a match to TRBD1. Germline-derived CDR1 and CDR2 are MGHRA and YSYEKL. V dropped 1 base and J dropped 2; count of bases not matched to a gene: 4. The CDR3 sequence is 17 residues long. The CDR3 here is CASSQAQGVTGANVLTF. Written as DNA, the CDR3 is TGCGCCAGCAGCCAAGCACAGGGGGTCACTGGGGCCAACGTCCTGACTTTC.

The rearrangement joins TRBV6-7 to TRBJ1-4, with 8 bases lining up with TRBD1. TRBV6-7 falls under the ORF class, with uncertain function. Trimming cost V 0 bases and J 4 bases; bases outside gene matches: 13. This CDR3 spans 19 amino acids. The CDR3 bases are TGTGCCAGCAGTTACTCGCGGACAGGGCAACCCGCAATTAATGAAAAACTGTTTTTT. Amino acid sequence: CASSYSRTGQPAINEKLFF.

The CDR3 sequence: CASSLGWAETRNQPQHF. For the CDR3, the DNA is TGTGCCAGCAGCTTAGGTTGGGCTGAGACCCGTAATCAGCCCCAGCATTTT. The rearrangement links TRBV7-2 to TRBJ1-5; D remains unclear. The V gene lost 1 base and the J gene lost 4 bases, with 17 bases spanning the gap. The CDR3 loop spans 17 amino acids. Per the germline V gene, CDR1 is SGHTA and CDR2 is FQGNSA.

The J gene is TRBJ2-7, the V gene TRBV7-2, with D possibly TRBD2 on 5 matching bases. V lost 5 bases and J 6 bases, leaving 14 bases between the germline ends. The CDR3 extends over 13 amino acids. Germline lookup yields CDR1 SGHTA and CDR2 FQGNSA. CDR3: CASSRPGGLEQYF. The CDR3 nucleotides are TGTGCCAGCAGCCGCCCCGGAGGCCTCGAGCAGTACTTC. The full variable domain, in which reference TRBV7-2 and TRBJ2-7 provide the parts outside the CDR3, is GAGVSQSPSNKVTEKGKDVELRCDPISGHTALYWYRQSLGQGLEFLIYFQGNSAPDKSGLPSDRFSAERTGGSVSTLTIQRTQQEDSAVYLCASSRPGGLEQYFGPGTRLTVT.

This CDR3 is CASSRDRGTEAFF. The CDR3 nucleotides are TGTGCCAGCAGCCGGGACAGGGGAACTGAAGCTTTCTTT. The chain employs TRBV5-4 and TRBJ1-1; 10 bases are shared with TRBD1. There are 13 residues in the CDR3. Germline CDR1 reads SGHNT; CDR2 reads YYREEE (reference sequence). Trimming took 4 bases from V and 5 from J; bases not matched to a gene: 2.

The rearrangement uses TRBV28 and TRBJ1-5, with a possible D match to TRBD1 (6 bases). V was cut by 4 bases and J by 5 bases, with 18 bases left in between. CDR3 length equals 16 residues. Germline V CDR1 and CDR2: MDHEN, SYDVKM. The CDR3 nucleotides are TGTGCCAGCAGTTCCTCTACCGGGACACGACATCAGCCCCAGCATTTT. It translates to CASSSSTGTRHQPQHF.

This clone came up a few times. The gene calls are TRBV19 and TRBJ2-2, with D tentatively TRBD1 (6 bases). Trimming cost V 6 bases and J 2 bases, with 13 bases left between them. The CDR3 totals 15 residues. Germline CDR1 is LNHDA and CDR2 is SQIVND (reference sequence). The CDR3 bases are TGTGCCAGTAGGCGCGGCAGGGGTAACACCGGGGAGCTGTTTTTT. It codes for CASRRGRGNTGELFF.

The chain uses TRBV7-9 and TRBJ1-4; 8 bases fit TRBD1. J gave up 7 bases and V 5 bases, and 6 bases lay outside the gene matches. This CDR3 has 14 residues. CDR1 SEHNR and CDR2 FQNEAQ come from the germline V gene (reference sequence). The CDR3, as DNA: TGTGCCAGCAGCCTCGGACAGGGCGGTGAAAAACTGTTTTTT. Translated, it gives CASSLGQGGEKLFF.

DNA of the CDR3: TGTGCCAGCAGCTCCGACAGGGCGGGACAGCCCCAGCATTTT. Protein sequence: CASSSDRAGQPQHF. This chain uses TRBV5-6 with TRBJ1-5; 7 bases fit TRBD1. Germline V CDR1 and CDR2: SGHDT, YYEEEE. The CDR3 sequence is 14 residues long. V lost 3 bases, J lost 7 bases, and 7 bases stayed unmatched.